This T cell receptor (beta chain) comes out of a study of cytomegalovirus exposure and HLA in healthy donors. Whole-study context: The 130 or so validation repertoires were reported in a later analysis to have been generated on the same platform as the 500 to 700 first-cohort repertoires.

The protocol was immunoSEQ multiplex PCR, while the TCRdb copy is restricted to in-frame clones and leaves out a portion. The sample consists of about 270,000 clones, approximately 86% of them appearing once. The CDR3 has 15 residues. Trimming at V came to 6 bases and at J to 7 bases, leaving 10 bases not matched to a gene. Germline CDR1 SGHTA, CDR2 FQGNSA. Study conclusions and caveats: In the roughly 120 validation repertoires, just under 95% of cluster scores exceeded 0, per a later analysis. The study flagged 150 to 200 TCR beta chains as cytomegalovirus-associated. The majority of TCR sequences were rare, yet some public TCRs appeared in many donors.

Notes on this clone: Its target is unknown.

The material sequenced was PBMCs. This chain links TRBV7-2 with TRBJ2-1; TRBD2 aligns across 9 bases. The source of this sequence is a woman under 30 in good health and CMV-seronegative. CDR3 nucleotides: TGTGCCAGCAGATCGCCGGGACTAGCAACGAATGAGCAGTTCTTC. Its translation: CASRSPGLATNEQFF.